A selection of T cell receptor beta chains follows, all from one sample in a study of shared clonotypes between healthy human individuals. Clones were read by immunoSEQ multiplex PCR, and TCRdb kept only the in-frame ones, dropping some. Of approximately 1,000,000 clones listed, approximately 80% were seen once; the top ten hold roughly 0.9%. The sequencing sample was made of memory CD4+ T cells from PBMCs. The receptors were sampled from a man between 18 and 35 years old in good health. Some clones in this sample may be carry-over from other donors' samples. Both conserved end residues are part of each CDR3. D genes are given only for firm matches. Clone size is shown for a subset of rows, as once, few, many or a class of expanded clone.

clone_size	v_call	d_call	j_call	cdr3_aa	cdr3_nt
.	TRBV5-6	.	TRBJ2-3	CASSERGPDTQYF	TGTGCCAGCAGCGAGCGAGGCCCAGATACGCAGTATTTT
.	TRBV2	.	TRBJ2-7	CASRLRRAAYEQYF	TGTGCCAGCAGGCTCCGTAGGGCCGCCTACGAGCAGTACTTC
.	TRBV11-1	.	TRBJ2-1	CASSFERRNEQFF	TGTGCCAGCAGCTTTGAGAGGAGAAATGAGCAGTTCTTC
.	TRBV18	TRBD1	TRBJ1-1	CASSLQGQGLNTEAFF	TGTGCCAGCTCACTCCAAGGACAGGGTTTGAACACTGAAGCTTTCTTT
.	TRBV28	.	TRBJ2-5	CASSLGQRRETQYF	TGTGCCAGCAGTTTAGGACAGAGACGGGAGACCCAGTACTTC
.	TRBV28	.	TRBJ1-1	CASSPFRPMNTEAFF	TGTGCCAGCAGTCCGTTTCGTCCAATGAACACTGAAGCTTTCTTT
.	TRBV7-2	.	TRBJ2-3	CASSLAGGTDTQYF	TGTGCCAGCAGCTTAGCTGGTGGCACAGATACGCAGTATTTT
few	TRBV6-1	.	TRBJ1-5	CASSDRGGYNQPQHF	TGTGCCAGCAGTGACCGGGGGGGATATAATCAGCCCCAGCATTTT
once	TRBV6-1	TRBD2	TRBJ2-7	CASREASGNSYEQYF	TGTGCCAGCAGAGAAGCTAGCGGTAATTCCTACGAGCAGTACTTC
many	TRBV19	TRBD1	TRBJ1-5	CASWSRGYNQPQHF	TGTGCCAGTTGGTCCAGGGGGTACAATCAGCCCCAGCATTTT
.	TRBV7-9	.	TRBJ1-5	CASSLFQGQPQHF	TGTGCCAGCAGCCTATTCCAGGGTCAGCCCCAGCATTTT
.	TRBV11-1	TRBD1	TRBJ1-1	CASSPNQDRGGAFF	TGTGCCAGCAGCCCCAATCAAGACAGGGGTGGAGCTTTCTTT
few	TRBV28	TRBD1	TRBJ1-5	CASSPGQGALRQPQHF	TGTGCCAGCAGTCCCGGACAGGGCGCCCTCCGTCAGCCCCAGCATTTT
.	TRBV7-3	.	TRBJ1-1	CASSWRGPTEAFF	TGTGCCAGCAGCTGGAGGGGTCCCACTGAAGCTTTCTTT
.	TRBV18	TRBD2	TRBJ2-3	CASSLLAVTDTQYF	TGTGCCAGCTCACTACTAGCGGTCACAGATACGCAGTATTTT
.	TRBV7-3	.	TRBJ1-2	CASSPSGTGRSYGYTF	TGTGCCAGCAGCCCATCAGGGACCGGGAGATCCTATGGCTACACCTTC
.	TRBV2	TRBD1	TRBJ2-7	CASSVEGAGEQYF	TGTGCCAGCAGTGTAGAGGGGGCTGGCGAGCAGTACTTC
.	TRBV7-9	.	TRBJ1-2	CASSSDISYGYTF	TGTGCCAGCAGCTCGGACATAAGCTATGGCTACACCTTC